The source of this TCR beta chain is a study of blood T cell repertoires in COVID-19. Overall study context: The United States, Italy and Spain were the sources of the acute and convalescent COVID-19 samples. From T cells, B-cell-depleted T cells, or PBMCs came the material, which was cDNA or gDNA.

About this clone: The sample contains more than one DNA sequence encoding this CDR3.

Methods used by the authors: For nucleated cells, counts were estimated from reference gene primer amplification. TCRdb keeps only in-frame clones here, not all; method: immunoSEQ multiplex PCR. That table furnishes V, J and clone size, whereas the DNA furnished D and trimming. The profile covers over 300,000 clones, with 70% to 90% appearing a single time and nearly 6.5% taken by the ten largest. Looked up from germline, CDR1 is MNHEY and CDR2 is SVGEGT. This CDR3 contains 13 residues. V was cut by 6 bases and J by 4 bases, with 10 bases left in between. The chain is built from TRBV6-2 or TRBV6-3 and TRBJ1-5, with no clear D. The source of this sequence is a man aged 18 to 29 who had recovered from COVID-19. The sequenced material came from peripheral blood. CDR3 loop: CASSPGGNQPQHF. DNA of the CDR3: TGTGCCAGCAGCCCCGGAGGGAATCAGCCCCAGCATTTT.